One sample yielded the 20 T cell receptor beta chains listed below, sequenced in a study of Ad26.COV2.S vaccination and SARS-CoV-2 variants. As for treatment: around 19 received Ad26.COV2.S at low or high dose, single or two shots; roughly five received placebo; per-sample allocation not given. Day 63 after the first vaccine or placebo injection was the time point for sampling. Assay: immunoSEQ multiplex PCR; the TCRdb copy retains only in-frame clones and omits some. The table records about 410,000 clones, about 92% of them present only once. The sequenced sample was peripheral blood, obtained in a trial of Ad26.COV2.S vaccine versus placebo. Receptors were obtained from a person aged 18 to 59 who received the Ad26.COV2.S COVID-19 vaccine or a placebo.

This clone showed up just once. This rearrangement joins TRBV10-1 to TRBJ2-5, with 7 bases matching TRBD2. CDR1 WNHNN and CDR2 SYGVQD come from the germline V gene (reference sequence). V was clipped by 0 bases and J by 2 bases; unmatched bases: 6. CDR3 size: 16 residues. The CDR3 DNA is TGCGCCAGCAGTGAGTCCAGCGGGGTCTCTCAAGAGACCCAGTACTTC. It specifies CASSESSGVSQETQYF.

V and J are TRBV9 and TRBJ1-4; possibly TRBD1 for D (6 bases). Germline assignment: CDR1 SGDLS and CDR2 YYNGEE. The CDR3 contains 15 residues. Trimming cost V 0 bases and J 8 bases, with 14 bases left between them. The CDR3 sequence is CASSVAGASYEKLFF. The DNA of the CDR3 is TGTGCCAGCAGCGTAGCAGGGGCTTCCTACGAAAAACTGTTTTTT.

This clone was observed a single time. V gene TRBV4-3 combines with J gene TRBJ2-7; the D gene is possibly TRBD2 (7 bases). Looked up from germline, CDR1 is LGHNA and CDR2 is YSLEER. The CDR3 has 15 amino acids. The ends were cut back, 1 base at V and 2 bases at J, with 12 bases in the middle. DNA of the CDR3: TGCGCCAGCAGCCAAGTCCGGGGGGCCGCCTACGAGCAGTACTTC. It codes for CASSQVRGAAYEQYF.

The V and J genes are TRBV9 and TRBJ2-1, with D maybe TRBD1 (5 bases). With 3 bases removed from V and 4 bases from J, the gap between germline ends came to 14 bases. Per the germline V gene, CDR1 is SGDLS and CDR2 is YYNGEE. CDR3 length equals 15 residues. The CDR3 region has the DNA TGTGCCAGCAGCGATTCCCTGGACACTTACAATGAGCAGTTCTTC. Its translation is CASSDSLDTYNEQFF.

The V call is TRBV6-4, the J call TRBJ2-6; 7 bases are shared with TRBD1. The J segment lost 0 bases and the V segment lost 9 bases, leaving 11 bases of the junction unmatched. The CDR3 has 17 amino acids. Germline CDR1 reads MRHNA; CDR2 reads SNTAGT. CDR3 bases: TGTGCCAGTACTCTCGAGGGGGCAACCTCTGGGGCCAACGTCCTGACTTTC. Translating gives CASTLEGATSGANVLTF.

This chain uses TRBV27 with TRBJ1-1; D not resolved. Germline loops: CDR1 MNHEY, CDR2 SMNVEV (reference sequence). The CDR3 is 13 residues long. V shed 6 bases and J shed 6 bases, with 14 bases lying between them. The CDR3 spells CASSASGISEAFF. CDR3 sequence (DNA): TGTGCCAGCAGCGCGAGTGGAATTTCTGAAGCTTTCTTT.

V is TRBV19 and J is TRBJ1-1, with TRBD1 identical over 9 bases. V lost 7 bases to trimming and J lost 4 bases; unmatched junction nucleotides: 7. CDR1 LNHDA and CDR2 SQIVND come from the germline V gene (reference sequence). This CDR3 contains 14 residues. CDR3 bases: TGTGCCAGTACTCGACAGGGGGATGGCACTGAAGCTTTCTTT. As protein: CASTRQGDGTEAFF. The variable domain in full, with the rest retrieved from reference TRBV19 and TRBJ1-1, is DGGITQSPKYLFRKEGQNVTLSCEQNLNHDAMYWYRQDPGQGLRLIYYSQIVNDFQKGDIAEGYSVSREKKESFPLTVTSAQKNPTAFYLCASTRQGDGTEAFFGQGTRLTVV.

This clone was counted once. The chain uses TRBV2 and TRBJ1-5; D might be TRBD1 (6 bases). The CDR3 covers 13 residues. Germline-derived CDR1 and CDR2 are SNHLY and FYNNEI. V was trimmed by 7 bases and J by 5 bases, leaving 12 bases between them. The CDR3 protein is CASMDSQDQPQHF. In DNA form, the CDR3 reads TGTGCCAGCATGGACAGCCAAGATCAGCCCCAGCATTTT.

DNA of the CDR3: TGTGCCAGCAGCTTAGTCGGGGGGGCGGGAAGTGAGCAGTTCTTC. This gives the protein CASSLVGGAGSEQFF. The V and J genes are TRBV7-6 and TRBJ2-1; 8 nucleotides match TRBD2. The CDR3 runs to 15 residues. The V segment lost 1 base and the J segment 9 bases; nucleotides outside the gene matches: 8. Germline CDR1 is SGHVS and CDR2 is FNYEAQ. Looking up the rest from reference TRBV7-6 and TRBJ2-1 gives the full variable domain: GAGVSQSPRYKVTKRGQDVALRCDPISGHVSLYWYRQALGQGPEFLTYFNYEAQQDKSGLPNDRFSAERPEGSISTLTIQRTEQRDSAMYRCASSLVGGAGSEQFFGPGTRLTVL.

The chain links TRBV20-1 to TRBJ2-1, with TRBD2 matching 8 bases. CDR1 DFQATT and CDR2 SNEGSKA come from the germline V gene (reference sequence). Trimming at V came to 3 bases and at J to 2 bases, leaving 9 bases not matched to a gene. This CDR3 has 16 amino acids. In DNA, the CDR3 is TGCAGTGCTAGTTCACTAGCGGCCGTGACCTACAATGAGCAGTTCTTC. It codes for CSASSLAAVTYNEQFF.

The CDR3 sequence: CASSYEQGGTGELFF. The CDR3 coding sequence is TGTGCCAGCAGTTATGAACAGGGTGGGACCGGGGAGCTGTTTTTT. The rearrangement joins TRBV6-2 or TRBV6-3 to TRBJ2-2, with a possible D match to TRBD1 (6 bases). Trimming left V 3 bases short and J 5 bases short, with 13 bases between. CDR3 length: 15 amino acids. Per germline, CDR1 MNHEY and CDR2 SVGEGT.

V is TRBV30 and J is TRBJ2-5; tentatively, D is TRBD2 (6 bases). V was cut by 2 bases and J by 3 bases, with 22 bases left in between. Germline V CDR1 and CDR2: GTSNPN, SVGIG (reference sequence). The CDR3 is made up of 17 amino acids. CDR3 bases: TGTGCCTGGAGTCGCCCCCCCGTGACTAGTCTGGAAGAGACCCAGTACTTC. Protein: CAWSRPPVTSLEETQYF.

The chain has TRBV5-4 and TRBJ1-3; D remains ambiguous. Germline assignment: CDR1 SGHNT and CDR2 YYREEE (reference sequence). V shed 4 bases and J shed 2 bases, with 28 bases lying between them. The CDR3 runs to 20 residues. This chain's CDR3 is CASSHITVHSVAETGNTIYF. CDR3 bases: TGTGCCAGCAGCCATATTACAGTTCACAGCGTGGCAGAAACTGGAAACACCATATATTTT.

The chain is built from TRBV28 and TRBJ1-5, with TRBD1 matching 9 bases. This CDR3 comprises 14 residues. From germline, CDR1 is MDHEN and CDR2 SYDVKM. V lost 6 bases and J lost 6; bases outside the gene matches: 6. The CDR3 loop reads CASRDRGGSQPQHF. The DNA of the CDR3 is TGTGCCAGCAGGGACAGGGGAGGTTCTCAGCCCCAGCATTTT. Variable domain in full (rest from reference TRBV28 and TRBJ1-5): DVKVTQSSRYLVKRTGEKVFLECVQDMDHENMFWYRQDPGLGLRLIYFSYDVKMKEKGDIPEGYSVSREKKERFSLILESASTNQTSMYLCASRDRGGSQPQHFGDGTRLSIL.

The gene calls are TRBV6-4 and TRBJ1-2; 9 nucleotides align to TRBD1. J was trimmed by 1 base and V by 5 bases; bases with no gene match: 2. The CDR3 is 14 amino acids. The germline gives CDR1 MRHNA, CDR2 SNTAGT. The CDR3 sequence is CASSPGQGNYGYTF. In nucleotides, the CDR3 is TGTGCCAGCAGTCCGGGACAGGGTAACTATGGCTACACCTTC.

This clone occurred a few times. The chain is built from TRBV6-6 and TRBJ1-6; the D gene is possibly TRBD1 (5 bases). Trimming took off 0 bases at V and 9 bases at J, with 12 bases between the two ends. CDR3 length: 15 amino acids. Germline V gene data show CDR1 as MNHNY and CDR2 as SVGAGI (reference sequence). The CDR3 nucleotides are TGTGCCAGCAGTTACTCTATCCGAGGGACTTCACCCCTCCACTTT. Translated: CASSYSIRGTSPLHF.

The chain recombines TRBV24-1 with TRBJ1-1; perhaps TRBD1 as D (5 bases). CDR3 length: 15 amino acids. Per germline, CDR1 KGHDR and CDR2 SFDVKD. V was trimmed by 8 bases and J by 0 bases, leaving 15 bases between them. In DNA, the CDR3 is TGTGCCACCAAGCGGGACGGCAACATGAACACTGAAGCTTTCTTT. Its protein is CATKRDGNMNTEAFF.

For the CDR3, the DNA is TGTGCCAGTACCTTCTCCCGAGGGACAGCAAGCAATCAGCCCCAGCATTTT. It translates to CASTFSRGTASNQPQHF. The chain recombines TRBV7-9 with TRBJ1-5; 7 bases are shared with TRBD1. V was clipped by 9 bases and J by 1 base; unmatched bases: 15. The germline CDR1 and CDR2 sequences are SEHNR and FQNEAQ (reference sequence). The CDR3 consists of 17 residues.

CDR3 bases: TGTGCCAGCAGTTCGGACAGGGGAAGGGGGGAGACCCAGTACTTC. Amino acids: CASSSDRGRGETQYF. The chain combines TRBV2 with TRBJ2-5, with 9 bases lining up with TRBD1. Germline loops: CDR1 SNHLY, CDR2 FYNNEI. This CDR3 has 15 residues. J was trimmed by 5 bases and V by 5 bases; bases with no gene match: 9.

DNA for the CDR3: TGCGCCAGCAGTTTGGCAGCCTATGGCTACACCTTC. Its protein product is CASSLAAYGYTF. This chain joins TRBV10-2 and TRBJ1-2; D remains ambiguous. Trimming left V 5 bases short and J 4 bases short, with 8 bases between. Germline CDR1 and CDR2: WSHSY and SAAADI. The CDR3 consists of 12 residues.